This T cell receptor beta chain was found in a study of spatial heterogeneity in lung cancer (dated by TCRdb to the late 2010s). Describing the broader study: Beta-chain transcripts were consistently detected in greater numbers than alpha-chain transcripts, which likely reflects a higher abundance of beta-chain transcripts. In the raw uncorrected reads, each unique combination of TCR and UMI appeared more than ten times on average. The study quantitatively compared TCR alpha and beta repertoires across multiple tumor regions, matched nontumor lung and blood in non-small cell lung cancer. TCR repertoire features were related to nonsynonymous mutation counts determined by whole-exome sequencing of tumor tissue. Both alpha and beta chains were TCR-sequenced in samples taken at surgery, namely 220 tumor regions, around 61 matched nontumor lung samples and some 53 PBMC samples. The paper's findings and limits, for the study overall: Ubiquitous expanded tumor TCRs were found in blood more often at tumor resection than at routine follow-up. Additional single-cell paired TCR alpha and beta sequencing was considered necessary to confirm, at a functional level, the hypothesis that regional TCRs recognize regional mutations.

With regard to this clonotype: Its cognate antigen has yet to be identified. No clone much larger than this one lies a single base away; base qualities are absent.

Taken with the paper, the label for time point translates to: sample taken at primary tumor resection. Samples were obtained from 70 to 85 patients with early-stage, untreated non-small cell lung cancer from the lung TRACERx cohort. Whole RNA extracted from tumor and nontumor lung tissue, or from cryopreserved PBMC samples, was used for TCR sequencing without cell sorting. A patient was chosen for TCR sequencing only when enough RNA was available from at least two tumor regions. Library preparation used 5' RACE. TCRdb names NextSeq 500 as the instrument used. To allow correction of PCR and sequencing errors, the TCR library protocol tagged every TCR cDNA molecule with a unique molecular identifier. In the authors' own workflow: Decombinator tools were used for TCR identification, UMI-based error correction and CDR3 extraction. Expanded TCRs were defined as those above a frequency of 2 per 1,000, corresponding to the top 1% of the tumor frequency distribution. Renyi diversity was computed with the R vegan package after each repertoire had been subsampled 100 times to 5,000 TCRs. CDR3 similarity networks were built from amino acid triplet string-kernel similarity, with CDR3s being connected when pairwise similarity was above 0.82. TCRdb reanalyzed the raw reads on its own, using fastp at Q25 for trimming and MiXCR for clone calling, and kept in-frame beta chains. CDR3 protein sequences are deduplicated, and each keeps its most common genes and DNA. For this entry, the V and J calls and clone size follow TCRdb and not the study's own pipeline. The sample includes about 48,000 distinct CDR3 sequences, with approximately 5% observed a single time. The ten largest clones capture around 10% of the sample.

CDR1 and CDR2 are read off the germline V gene (reference sequence) as MNHEY and SMNVEV. At the junction V is shortened by 2 bases and J by 4 bases; bases outside the gene matches: 7. The CDR3 starts with the cysteine, ends with the phenylalanine, and has 16 residues. CDR3 DNA is the only sequence kept; it has 48 bases, read in frame from the first base. This material consisted of PBMCs, taken at surgery. This sequence originates from a male donor with early-stage non-small cell lung cancer. The chain couples TRBV27 to TRBJ2-3; 9 middle bases align to TRBD2. The DNA is as follows: TGTGCCAGCAGTTTAGTGTCTAGCGGGATAGCAGATACGCAGTATTTT. Its product reads: CASSLVSSGIADTQYF.